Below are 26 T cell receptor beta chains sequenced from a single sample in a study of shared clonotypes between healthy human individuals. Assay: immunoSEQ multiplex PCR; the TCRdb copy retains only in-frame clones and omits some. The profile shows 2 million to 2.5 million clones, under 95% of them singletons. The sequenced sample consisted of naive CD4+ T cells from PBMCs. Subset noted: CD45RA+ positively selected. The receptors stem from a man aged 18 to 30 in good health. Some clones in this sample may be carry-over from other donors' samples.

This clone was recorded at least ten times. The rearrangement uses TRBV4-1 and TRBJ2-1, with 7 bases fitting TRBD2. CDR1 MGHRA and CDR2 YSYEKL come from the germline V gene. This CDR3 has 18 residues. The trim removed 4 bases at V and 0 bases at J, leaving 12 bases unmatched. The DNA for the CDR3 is TGCGCCAGCAGCCCACGGTTCGAAGGCGGGAGCTCCTACAATGAGCAGTTCTTC. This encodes CASSPRFEGGSSYNEQFF.

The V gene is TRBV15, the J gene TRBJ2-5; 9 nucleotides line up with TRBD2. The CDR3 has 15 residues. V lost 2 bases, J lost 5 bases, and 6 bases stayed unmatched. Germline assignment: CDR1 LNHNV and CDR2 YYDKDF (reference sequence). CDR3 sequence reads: CATSRFSGSRETQYF. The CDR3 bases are TGTGCCACCAGCAGATTTAGCGGGAGTAGGGAGACCCAGTACTTC.

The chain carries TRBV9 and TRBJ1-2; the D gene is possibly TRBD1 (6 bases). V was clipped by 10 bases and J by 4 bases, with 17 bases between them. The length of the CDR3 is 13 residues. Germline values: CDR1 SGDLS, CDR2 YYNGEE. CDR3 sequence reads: CASRGGSAYGYTF. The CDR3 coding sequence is TGTGCCTCGAGGGGGGGTTCAGCCTATGGCTACACCTTC.

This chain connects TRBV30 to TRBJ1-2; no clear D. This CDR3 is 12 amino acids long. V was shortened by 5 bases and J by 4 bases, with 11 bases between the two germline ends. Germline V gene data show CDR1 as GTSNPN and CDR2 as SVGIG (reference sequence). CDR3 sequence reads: CAWDGFSYGYTF. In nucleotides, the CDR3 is TGTGCCTGGGACGGCTTCAGCTATGGCTACACCTTC.

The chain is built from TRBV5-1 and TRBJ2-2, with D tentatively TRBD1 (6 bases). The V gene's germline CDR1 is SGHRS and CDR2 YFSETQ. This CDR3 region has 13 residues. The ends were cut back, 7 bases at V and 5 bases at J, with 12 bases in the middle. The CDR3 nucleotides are TGCGCCAGCCGGGACCAGGGGACCGGGGAGCTGTTTTTT. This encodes CASRDQGTGELFF.

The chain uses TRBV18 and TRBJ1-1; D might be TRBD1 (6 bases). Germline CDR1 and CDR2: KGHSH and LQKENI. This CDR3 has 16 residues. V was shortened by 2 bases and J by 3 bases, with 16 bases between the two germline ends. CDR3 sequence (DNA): TGTGCCAGCTCACCAATACAGGGAGTTCTGCACACTGAAGCTTTCTTT. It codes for CASSPIQGVLHTEAFF.

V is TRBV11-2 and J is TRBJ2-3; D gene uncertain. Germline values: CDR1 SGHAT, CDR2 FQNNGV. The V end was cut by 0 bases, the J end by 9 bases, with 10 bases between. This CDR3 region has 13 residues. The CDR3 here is CASSLDRPGTQYF. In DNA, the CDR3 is TGTGCCAGCAGCTTAGATCGACCCGGAACGCAGTATTTT.

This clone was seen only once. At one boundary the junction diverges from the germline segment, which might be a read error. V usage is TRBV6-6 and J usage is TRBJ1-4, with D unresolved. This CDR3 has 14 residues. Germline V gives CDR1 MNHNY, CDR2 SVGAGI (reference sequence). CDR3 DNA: TGTGCCAGCAGTTACACGGTGACTAATGAAAATCTGTTTTTT. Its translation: CASSYTVTNENLFF.

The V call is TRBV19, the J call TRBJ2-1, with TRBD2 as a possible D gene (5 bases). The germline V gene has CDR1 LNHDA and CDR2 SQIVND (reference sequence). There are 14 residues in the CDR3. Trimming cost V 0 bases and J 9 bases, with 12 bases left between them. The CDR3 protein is CASSIDPLAPEQFF. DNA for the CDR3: TGTGCCAGTAGTATAGACCCCCTAGCACCTGAGCAGTTCTTC.

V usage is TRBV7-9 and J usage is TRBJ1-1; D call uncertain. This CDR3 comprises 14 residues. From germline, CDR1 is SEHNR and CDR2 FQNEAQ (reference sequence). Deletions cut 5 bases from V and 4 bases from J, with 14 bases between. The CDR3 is CASSQRAAGTEAFF. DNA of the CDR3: TGTGCCAGCAGCCAAAGAGCGGCGGGCACTGAAGCTTTCTTT.

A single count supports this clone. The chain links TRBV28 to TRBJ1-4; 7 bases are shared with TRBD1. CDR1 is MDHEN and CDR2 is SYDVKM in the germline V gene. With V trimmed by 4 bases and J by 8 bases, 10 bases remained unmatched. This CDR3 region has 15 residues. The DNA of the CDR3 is TGTGCCAGCAGTTCCCCAGGGGGGGTAGTGGAAAAACTGTTTTTT. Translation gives CASSSPGGVVEKLFF.

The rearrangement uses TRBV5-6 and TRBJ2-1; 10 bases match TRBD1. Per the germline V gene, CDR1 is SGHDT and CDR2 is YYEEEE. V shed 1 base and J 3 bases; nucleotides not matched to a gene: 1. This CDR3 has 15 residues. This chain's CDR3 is CASSLWTGGYNEQFF. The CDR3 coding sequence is TGTGCCAGCAGCTTGTGGACAGGGGGCTACAATGAGCAGTTCTTC.

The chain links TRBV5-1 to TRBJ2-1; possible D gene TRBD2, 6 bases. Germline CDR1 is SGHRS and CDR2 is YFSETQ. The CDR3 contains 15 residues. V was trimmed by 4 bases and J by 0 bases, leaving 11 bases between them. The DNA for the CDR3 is TGCGCCAGCAGCACCCCGGGGGTCTCCTACAATGAGCAGTTCTTC. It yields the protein CASSTPGVSYNEQFF.

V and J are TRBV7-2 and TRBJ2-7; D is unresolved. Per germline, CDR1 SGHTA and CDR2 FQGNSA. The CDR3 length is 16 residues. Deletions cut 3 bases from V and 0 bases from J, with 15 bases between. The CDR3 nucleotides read TGTGCCAGCAGCTTCCGGGTTCCTCGTCGCTCCTACGAGCAGTACTTC. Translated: CASSFRVPRRSYEQYF.

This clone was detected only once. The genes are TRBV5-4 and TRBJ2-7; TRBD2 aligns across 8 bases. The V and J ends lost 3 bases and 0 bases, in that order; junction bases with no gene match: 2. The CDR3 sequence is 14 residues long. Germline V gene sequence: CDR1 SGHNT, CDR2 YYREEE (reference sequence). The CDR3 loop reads CASSWAGGSYEQYF. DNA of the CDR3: TGTGCCAGCAGCTGGGCGGGAGGCTCCTACGAGCAGTACTTC. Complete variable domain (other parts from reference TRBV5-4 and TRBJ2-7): ETGVTQSPTHLIKTRGQQVTLRCSSQSGHNTVSWYQQALGQGPQFIFQYYREEENGRGNFPPRFSGLQFPNYSSELNVNALELDDSALYLCASSWAGGSYEQYFGPGTRLTVT.

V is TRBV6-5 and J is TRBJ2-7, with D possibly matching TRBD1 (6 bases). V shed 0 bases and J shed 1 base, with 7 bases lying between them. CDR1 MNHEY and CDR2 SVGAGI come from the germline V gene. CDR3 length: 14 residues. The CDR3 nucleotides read TGTGCCAGCAGTTACTCAGGGACATCCTACGAGCAGTACTTC. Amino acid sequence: CASSYSGTSYEQYF.

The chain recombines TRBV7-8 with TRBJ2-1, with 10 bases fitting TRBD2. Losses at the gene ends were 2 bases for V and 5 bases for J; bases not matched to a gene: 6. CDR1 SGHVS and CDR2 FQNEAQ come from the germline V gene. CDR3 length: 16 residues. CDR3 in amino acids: CASSLFPSGSHNEQFF. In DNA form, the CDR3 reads TGTGCCAGCAGCTTATTTCCTAGCGGGAGTCACAATGAGCAGTTCTTC.

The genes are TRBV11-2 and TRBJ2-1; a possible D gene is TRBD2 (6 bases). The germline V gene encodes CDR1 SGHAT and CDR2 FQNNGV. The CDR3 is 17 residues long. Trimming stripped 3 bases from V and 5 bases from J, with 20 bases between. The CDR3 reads CASSFPQVSGPNNEQFF. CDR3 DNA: TGTGCCAGCAGCTTTCCCCAGGTCAGCGGGCCAAACAATGAGCAGTTCTTC.

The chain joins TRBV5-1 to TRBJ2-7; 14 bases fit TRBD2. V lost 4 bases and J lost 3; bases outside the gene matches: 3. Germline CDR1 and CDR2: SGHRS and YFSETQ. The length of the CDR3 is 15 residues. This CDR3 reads CASSHGTSGSYEQYF. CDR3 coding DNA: TGCGCCAGCAGCCACGGGACTAGCGGGAGCTACGAGCAGTACTTC. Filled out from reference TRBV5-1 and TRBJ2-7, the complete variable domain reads KAGVTQTPRYLIKTRGQQVTLSCSPISGHRSVSWYQQTPGQGLQFLFEYFSETQRNKGNFPGRFSGRQFSNSRSEMNVSTLELGDSALYLCASSHGTSGSYEQYFGPGTRLTVT.

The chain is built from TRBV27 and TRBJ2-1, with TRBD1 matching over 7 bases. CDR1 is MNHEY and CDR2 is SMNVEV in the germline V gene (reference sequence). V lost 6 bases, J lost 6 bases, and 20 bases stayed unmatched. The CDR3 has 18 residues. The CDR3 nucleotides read TGTGCCAGCAGAAGTTCATTTTCTACAGGGGCCCCGGGCAATGAGCAGTTCTTC. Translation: CASRSSFSTGAPGNEQFF.

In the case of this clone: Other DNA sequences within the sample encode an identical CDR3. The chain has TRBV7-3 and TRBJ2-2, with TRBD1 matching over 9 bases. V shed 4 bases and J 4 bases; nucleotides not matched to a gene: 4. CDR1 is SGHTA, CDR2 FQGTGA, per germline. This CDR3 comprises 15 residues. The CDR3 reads CASSSGQGITGELFF. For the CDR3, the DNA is TGTGCCAGCAGCTCTGGACAGGGGATCACCGGGGAGCTGTTTTTT. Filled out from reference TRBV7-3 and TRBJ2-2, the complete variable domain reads GAGVSQTPSNKVTEKGKYVELRCDPISGHTALYWYRQSLGQGPEFLIYFQGTGAADDSGLPNDRFFAVRPEGSVSTLKIQRTERGDSAVYLCASSSGQGITGELFFGEGSRLTVL.

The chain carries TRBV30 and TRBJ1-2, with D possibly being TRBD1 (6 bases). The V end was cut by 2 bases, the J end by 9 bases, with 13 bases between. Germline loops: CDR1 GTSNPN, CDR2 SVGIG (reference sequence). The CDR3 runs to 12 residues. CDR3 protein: CAWSRQGNRYTF. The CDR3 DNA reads TGTGCCTGGAGTAGGCAGGGGAATCGCTACACCTTC.

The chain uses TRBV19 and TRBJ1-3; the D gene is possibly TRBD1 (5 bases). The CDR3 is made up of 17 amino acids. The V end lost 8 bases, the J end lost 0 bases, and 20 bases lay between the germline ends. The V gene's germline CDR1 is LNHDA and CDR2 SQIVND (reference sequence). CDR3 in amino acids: CASRLRDGAFSGNTIYF. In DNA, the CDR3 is TGTGCCAGTCGACTTCGGGACGGCGCTTTCTCTGGAAACACCATATATTTT.

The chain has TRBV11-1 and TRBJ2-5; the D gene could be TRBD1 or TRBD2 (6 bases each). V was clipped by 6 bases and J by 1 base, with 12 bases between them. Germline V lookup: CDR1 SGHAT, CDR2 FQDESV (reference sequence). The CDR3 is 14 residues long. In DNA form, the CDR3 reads TGTGCCAGCAGGGGCAGGGGAGGCCAAGAGACCCAGTACTTC. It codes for CASRGRGGQETQYF.

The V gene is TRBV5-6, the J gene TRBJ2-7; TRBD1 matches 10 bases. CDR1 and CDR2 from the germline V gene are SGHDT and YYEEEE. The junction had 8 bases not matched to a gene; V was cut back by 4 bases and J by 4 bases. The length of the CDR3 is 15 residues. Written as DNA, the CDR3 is TGTGCCAGCAGCATAGGGACAGGGGAATCGTACGAGCAGTACTTC. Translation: CASSIGTGESYEQYF.

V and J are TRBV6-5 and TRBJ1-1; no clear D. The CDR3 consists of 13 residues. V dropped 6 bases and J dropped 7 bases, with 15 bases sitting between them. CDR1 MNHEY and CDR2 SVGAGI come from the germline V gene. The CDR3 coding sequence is TGTGCCAGCAGGTTAGGCGCCGGCGATGAAGCTTTCTTT. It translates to CASRLGAGDEAFF.